These 29 T cell receptor beta chains were all obtained from the same sample, sequenced in a study of control samples from healthy donors and cancer patients. Some clones are missing from TCRdb's copy, which holds only in-frame ones; the method was immunoSEQ multiplex PCR. The table shows tens of thousands of clones, with more than 90% occurring only once. Sequences were obtained from PBMCs. The origin of the receptors is a man in his thirties or forties with colorectal cancer.

The table lists this clone with a count of one. The chain links TRBV2 to TRBJ2-1; TRBD1 matches at 8 bases. Germline V gene sequence: CDR1 SNHLY, CDR2 FYNNEI. J gave up 10 bases and V 10 bases, and 9 bases lay outside the gene matches. The CDR3 consists of 12 residues. The chain's CDR3 is CANVAGGCEQFF. The DNA for the CDR3 is TGTGCCAACGTGGCAGGGGGCTGCGAGCAGTTCTTC.

The V call is TRBV11-2, the J call TRBJ2-2; D is possibly TRBD2 (7 bases). This CDR3 is built from 16 residues. Germline CDR1 and CDR2: SGHAT and FQNNGV. The germline V and J ends were trimmed by 6 bases and 4 bases, with 18 bases remaining between them. The chain's CDR3 is CASSPPGGPGTGELFF. In DNA, the CDR3 is TGTGCCAGCAGTCCCCCGGGGGGCCCGGGCACCGGGGAGCTGTTTTTT. The full variable domain, in which reference TRBV11-2 and TRBJ2-2 provide the parts outside the CDR3, is EAGVAQSPRYKIIEKRQSVAFWCNPISGHATLYWYQQILGQGPKLLIQFQNNGVVDDSQLPKDRFSAERLKGVDSTLKIQPAKLEDSAVYLCASSPPGGPGTGELFFGEGSRLTVL.

CDR3 region: CASHSWQGGYQETQYF. For the CDR3, the DNA is TGTGCCAGCCACTCATGGCAGGGAGGGTACCAAGAGACCCAGTACTTC. V usage is TRBV3-1 (or the pseudogene TRBV3-2) and J usage is TRBJ2-5; 7 nucleotides match TRBD2. The CDR3 length is 16 residues. With V trimmed by 8 bases and J by 0 bases, 12 bases remained unmatched. In germline, CDR1 is LGHDT, CDR2 YNNKEL (reference sequence).

The chain couples TRBV27 to TRBJ2-5; the match to TRBD1 covers 10 bases. The ends lost 6 bases at V and 3 bases at J; junction bases unmatched: 7. The germline CDR1 and CDR2 sequences are MNHEY and SMNVEV (reference sequence). The CDR3 consists of 15 residues. CDR3 amino acids: CASSRTGGWEETQYF. As DNA, the CDR3 is TGTGCCAGCAGCCGGACAGGGGGGTGGGAAGAGACCCAGTACTTC.

The gene calls are TRBV2 and TRBJ1-2; D uncertain. This CDR3 is built from 12 residues. Germline V gene lookup returns CDR1 SNHLY and CDR2 FYNNEI. Trimming took off 4 bases at V and 2 bases at J, with 5 bases between the two ends. In DNA, the CDR3 is TGTGCCAGCAGTGGCGAAAACTATGGCTACACCTTC. It translates to CASSGENYGYTF. Using reference TRBV2 and TRBJ1-2 for the parts outside the CDR3, the full variable domain is EPEVTQTPSHQVTQMGQEVILRCVPISNHLYFYWYRQILGQKVEFLVSFYNNEISEKSEIFDDQFSVERPDGSNFTLKIRSTKLEDSAMYFCASSGENYGYTFGSGTRLTVV.

This chain links TRBV6-4 with TRBJ1-1; D may be TRBD1 (6 bases). Germline CDR1 reads MRHNA; CDR2 reads SNTAGT. Trimming left V 6 bases short and J 3 bases short, with 17 bases between. The length of the CDR3 is 15 residues. In DNA form, the CDR3 reads TGTGCCAGCAGAGACGTTGTGTCAGGGGACACTGAAGCTTTCTTT. Amino acid sequence: CASRDVVSGDTEAFF.

The V call is TRBV5-5, the J call TRBJ2-7; 8 bases match TRBD1. Germline values: CDR1 SGHKS, CDR2 YYEKEE (reference sequence). CDR3 length: 14 amino acids. The V gene end was trimmed by 4 bases and the J gene end by 6 bases; junction bases not matched to a gene: 9. CDR3 sequence (DNA): TGTGCCAGCAGCACCGGACAGGGATACAGCGAGCAGTACTTC. Translation gives CASSTGQGYSEQYF.

The chain carries TRBV15 and TRBJ1-5, with 8 bases that match TRBD1. This CDR3 comprises 15 residues. With V trimmed by 1 base and J by 11 bases, 10 bases remained unmatched. The germline V gene encodes CDR1 LNHNV and CDR2 YYDKDF (reference sequence). The DNA for the CDR3 is TGTGCCACCAGCAGAGCCCAGACAGGGGTGGGAGCCCAGCATTTT. Its translation: CATSRAQTGVGAQHF.

V and J are TRBV4-3 and TRBJ2-3, with TRBD1 matching 9 bases. The length of the CDR3 is 15 residues. The V and J ends lost 1 base and 4 bases, in that order; junction bases with no gene match: 3. The V gene's germline CDR1 is LGHNA and CDR2 YSLEER. The CDR3 DNA sequence: TGCGCCAGCAGCCAAGGGGACAGGGTTGCAGATACGCAGTATTTT. Its translation is CASSQGDRVADTQYF.

The gene calls are TRBV12-3 or TRBV12-4 and TRBJ1-6, with D possibly matching TRBD1 (5 bases). The V end was cut by 8 bases, the J end by 9 bases, with 11 bases between. This CDR3 has 12 residues. Here the CDR3 DNA reads TGTGCCAGCCGGGTAAGGGGTTCACCCCTCCACTTT. It encodes CASRVRGSPLHF.

This clone was observed once. This chain links TRBV10-3 with TRBJ1-1, with 7 bases identical to TRBD1. This CDR3 is 14 amino acids long. V trimming: 10 bases; J trimming: 4 bases; junction bases outside the gene matches: 12. The germline CDR1 and CDR2 sequences are ENHRY and SYGVKD. Written as DNA, the CDR3 is TGTGCCAGCCGAAGCCCAGGGACAGCCACTGAAGCTTTCTTT. This codes for CASRSPGTATEAFF.

The V call is TRBV12-3 or TRBV12-4, the J call TRBJ2-1; the D call may be TRBD1 or TRBD2 (6 bases each). The CDR3 is 13 amino acids. V was shortened by 8 bases and J by 6 bases, with 14 bases between the two germline ends. CDR3 coding DNA: TGTGCCAGCTCGGGGGCATACTTCAATGAGCAGTTCTTC. Residues: CASSGAYFNEQFF.

J is TRBJ1-1 and V is TRBV14; D is uncertain. The ends were cut back, 4 bases at V and 6 bases at J, with 15 bases in the middle. The CDR3 length is 14 residues. The germline V gene encodes CDR1 SGHDN and CDR2 FVKESK. DNA for the CDR3: TGTGCCAGCAGCCCGTTTGTTTATATGGCTGAAGCTTTCTTT. It encodes CASSPFVYMAEAFF.

CDR3 region: CASTGGYGYTF. As DNA, the CDR3 is TGTGCCAGCACGGGAGGATATGGCTACACCTTC. The chain joins TRBV28 to TRBJ1-2; D not resolved. Looked up from germline, CDR1 is MDHEN and CDR2 is SYDVKM. The CDR3 loop spans 11 amino acids. V lost 7 bases and J 5 bases, leaving 8 bases between the germline ends.

The chain uses TRBV7-9 and TRBJ2-7, with D perhaps matching TRBD1 or TRBD2 (6 bases each). The CDR3 is 15 amino acids. V lost 2 bases and J 6 bases, leaving 17 bases between the germline ends. Per the germline V gene, CDR1 is SEHNR and CDR2 is FQNEAQ (reference sequence). CDR3 in amino acids: CASSLTPPGGIEQYF. The CDR3 bases are TGTGCCAGCAGCTTAACCCCCCCCGGGGGCATCGAGCAGTACTTC. The whole variable domain, remainder taken from reference TRBV7-9 and TRBJ2-7, is DTGVSQNPRHKITKRGQNVTFRCDPISEHNRLYWYRQTLGQGPEFLTYFQNEAQLEKSRLLSDRFSAERPKGSFSTLEIQRTEQGDSAMYLCASSLTPPGGIEQYFGPGTRLTVT.

The gene calls are TRBV7-2 and TRBJ2-1; 14 nucleotides align to TRBD2. There are 15 residues in the CDR3. Unmatched junction bases numbered 5, after V lost 3 bases and J lost 10 bases. Germline-derived CDR1 and CDR2 are SGHTA and FQGNSA. The CDR3 region has the DNA TGTGCCAGCAGCTTGGGACTAGCGGGGGAAGGAGAGCAGTTCTTC. This translates into CASSLGLAGEGEQFF. The variable domain in full, completed from reference TRBV7-2 and TRBJ2-1, reads GAGVSQSPSNKVTEKGKDVELRCDPISGHTALYWYRQSLGQGLEFLIYFQGNSAPDKSGLPSDRFSAERTGGSVSTLTIQRTQQEDSAVYLCASSLGLAGEGEQFFGPGTRLTVL.

The V gene is TRBV2, the J gene TRBJ1-6; 8 bases are shared with TRBD1. The trim removed 1 base at V and 10 bases at J, leaving 3 bases unmatched. Per germline, CDR1 SNHLY and CDR2 FYNNEI. The CDR3 consists of 14 residues. The CDR3 loop is CASSEEAGGSPLHF. The CDR3 coding sequence is TGTGCCAGCAGTGAAGAGGCAGGGGGCTCACCCCTCCACTTT.

This clone was recorded once. This sequence joins TRBV24-1 and TRBJ2-3; no definite D call. The CDR3 consists of 13 residues. Per germline, CDR1 KGHDR and CDR2 SFDVKD. Trimming removed 6 bases at V and 0 bases at J, with 6 bases between. The DNA for the CDR3 is TGTGCCACCAGTTTAGGGAGCACAGATACGCAGTATTTT. This gives the protein CATSLGSTDTQYF.

The sample holds one count of this clone. The V call is TRBV5-6, the J call TRBJ2-7; D is unclear. Germline CDR1 SGHDT, CDR2 YYEEEE. The V gene lost 0 bases and the J gene lost 2 bases, with 6 bases spanning the gap. CDR3 length: 13 residues. The DNA for the CDR3 is TGTGCCAGCAGCTTGGGCAGTACCTACGAGCAGTACTTC. Translating gives CASSLGSTYEQYF.

The chain uses TRBV19 and TRBJ1-1, with a weak D call TRBD1 (5 bases). Trimming shortened V by 3 bases and J by 1 base, and 21 bases separated the two germline ends. The V gene's germline CDR1 is LNHDA and CDR2 SQIVND (reference sequence). The CDR3 is 18 amino acids. CDR3 region: CASSISGRAGPKNTEAFF. The CDR3 coding sequence is TGTGCCAGTAGTATTTCGGGCAGGGCTGGCCCTAAGAACACTGAAGCTTTCTTT.

The J gene is TRBJ1-2, the V gene TRBV18, with 10 bases fitting TRBD1. The CDR3 is 16 residues long. V was pared by 6 bases and J by 3 bases, with 10 bases of the junction left unmatched. From germline, CDR1 is KGHSH and CDR2 LQKENI. CDR3 coding DNA: TGTGCCAGCTCCCCAGAGACCGGACAGGGGGACTATGGCTACACCTTC. Translation gives CASSPETGQGDYGYTF.

The V call is TRBV12-5, the J call TRBJ1-1, with D maybe TRBD1 (5 bases). V lost 4 bases and J 3 bases, leaving 9 bases between the germline ends. CDR1 and CDR2 from the germline V gene are LGHNT and FRNRAP. This CDR3 comprises 13 residues. CDR3 region: CASGSPRDTEAFF. CDR3 bases: TGTGCTAGTGGTTCGCCCAGGGACACTGAAGCTTTCTTT.

J is TRBJ1-5 and V is TRBV10-2; D perhaps matches TRBD1 (5 bases). Trimming took 5 bases from V and 5 from J, leaving 10 bases between them. Germline CDR1 reads WSHSY; CDR2 reads SAAADI. The CDR3 is 13 residues long. Here the CDR3 reads CASSWLGDQPQHF. As DNA, the CDR3 is TGCGCCAGCAGTTGGTTGGGGGATCAGCCCCAGCATTTT.

The rearrangement uses TRBV7-2 and TRBJ1-2, with TRBD1 identical over 11 bases. CDR3 length: 16 amino acids. Losses at the gene ends were 2 bases for V and 5 bases for J; bases not matched to a gene: 7. Germline V gene sequence: CDR1 SGHTA, CDR2 FQGNSA. The CDR3 spells CASSLFWGQGGYGYTF. The DNA of the CDR3 is TGTGCCAGCAGCTTATTTTGGGGACAGGGGGGTTATGGCTACACCTTC.

Of note for this clone: Other DNA sequences from this sample encode an identical CDR3 as well. The chain uses TRBV6-5 and TRBJ2-7; D is possibly TRBD2 (7 bases). This CDR3 spans 15 amino acids. Trimming removed 0 bases from V and 4 bases from J, with 13 bases in between. CDR1 is MNHEY and CDR2 is SVGAGI in the germline V gene. CDR3 amino acids: CASSYSSGGAYEQYF. CDR3 coding DNA: TGTGCCAGCAGTTACTCGAGTGGGGGGGCATACGAGCAGTACTTC.

The chain uses TRBV14 and TRBJ1-2; 8 nucleotides agree with TRBD1. Per the germline V gene, CDR1 is SGHDN and CDR2 is FVKESK. This CDR3 region has 14 residues. V shed 4 bases, J shed 3 bases, and the junction held 4 bases outside the gene matches. DNA for the CDR3: TGTGCCAGCAGCCGGGGACAGGTCTACTATGGCTACACCTTC. Residues: CASSRGQVYYGYTF.

This chain uses TRBV19 with TRBJ1-3; D gene unclear. The V gene lost 7 bases and the J gene lost 3 bases, with 10 bases spanning the gap. The CDR3 is 13 residues long. CDR1 and CDR2 (germline): LNHDA, SQIVND (reference sequence). In nucleotides, the CDR3 is TGTGCCAGTAACACACTGGTTGGAAACACCATATATTTT. Translation gives CASNTLVGNTIYF.

The gene calls are TRBV20-1 and TRBJ1-2, with a weak D call TRBD1 (5 bases). V shed 3 bases and J shed 5 bases, with 13 bases lying between them. CDR1 is DFQATT and CDR2 is SNEGSKA in the germline V gene (reference sequence). This CDR3 contains 13 residues. The chain's CDR3 is CSASRRRGYGYTF. The CDR3 DNA reads TGCAGTGCTAGTCGACGGCGGGGGTATGGCTACACCTTC.

CDR3: CASSSPGRVYGYTF. The DNA for the CDR3 is TGTGCCAGCAGTTCCCCGGGGCGCGTCTATGGCTACACCTTC. The rearrangement uses TRBV25-1 and TRBJ1-2, with a possible D match to TRBD1 (5 bases). The CDR3 is made up of 14 amino acids. Trimming took 5 bases from V and 4 from J, leaving 14 bases between them. Germline V gene lookup returns CDR1 MGHDK and CDR2 SYGVNS.